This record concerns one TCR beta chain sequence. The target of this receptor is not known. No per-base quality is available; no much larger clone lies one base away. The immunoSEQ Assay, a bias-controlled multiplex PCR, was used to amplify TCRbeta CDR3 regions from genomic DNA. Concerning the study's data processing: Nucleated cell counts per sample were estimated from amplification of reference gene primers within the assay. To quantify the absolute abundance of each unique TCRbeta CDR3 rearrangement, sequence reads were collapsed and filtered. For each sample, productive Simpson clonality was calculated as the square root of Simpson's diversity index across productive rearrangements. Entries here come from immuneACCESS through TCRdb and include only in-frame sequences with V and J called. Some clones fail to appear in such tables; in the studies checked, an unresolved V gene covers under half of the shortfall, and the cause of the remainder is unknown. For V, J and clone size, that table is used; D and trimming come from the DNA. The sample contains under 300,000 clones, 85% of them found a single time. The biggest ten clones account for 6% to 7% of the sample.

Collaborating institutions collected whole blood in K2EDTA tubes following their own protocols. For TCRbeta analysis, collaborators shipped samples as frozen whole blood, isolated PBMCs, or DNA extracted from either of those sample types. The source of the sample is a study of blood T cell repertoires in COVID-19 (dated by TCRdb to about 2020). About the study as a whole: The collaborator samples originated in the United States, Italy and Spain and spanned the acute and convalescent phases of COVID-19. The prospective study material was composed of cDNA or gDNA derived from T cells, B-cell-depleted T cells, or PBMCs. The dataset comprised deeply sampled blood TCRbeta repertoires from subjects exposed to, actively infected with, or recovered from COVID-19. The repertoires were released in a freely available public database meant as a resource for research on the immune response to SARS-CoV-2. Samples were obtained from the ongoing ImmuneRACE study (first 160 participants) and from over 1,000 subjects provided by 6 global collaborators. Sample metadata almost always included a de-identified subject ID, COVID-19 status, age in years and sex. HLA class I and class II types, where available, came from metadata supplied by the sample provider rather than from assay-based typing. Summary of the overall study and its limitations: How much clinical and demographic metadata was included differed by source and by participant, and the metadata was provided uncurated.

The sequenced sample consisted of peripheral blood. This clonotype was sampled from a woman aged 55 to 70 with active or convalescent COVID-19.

This receptor carries the CDR3 CASSLRLEGVTGELFF. The DNA sequence reads TGTGCCAGCAGCTTAAGATTAGAGGGGGTCACCGGGGAGCTGTTTTTT. In this chain, TRBV11-2 is recombined with TRBJ2-2, with TRBD1 tentatively as D gene (6 bases match). Cut back by 2 bases and 4 bases, the V and J ends lie 14 bases apart. CDR1 and CDR2 are read off the germline V gene as SGHAT and FQNNGV. Including cysteine and phenylalanine, the CDR3 has 16 amino acids. Only CDR3 DNA is held: 48 bases, read in frame from base 1.